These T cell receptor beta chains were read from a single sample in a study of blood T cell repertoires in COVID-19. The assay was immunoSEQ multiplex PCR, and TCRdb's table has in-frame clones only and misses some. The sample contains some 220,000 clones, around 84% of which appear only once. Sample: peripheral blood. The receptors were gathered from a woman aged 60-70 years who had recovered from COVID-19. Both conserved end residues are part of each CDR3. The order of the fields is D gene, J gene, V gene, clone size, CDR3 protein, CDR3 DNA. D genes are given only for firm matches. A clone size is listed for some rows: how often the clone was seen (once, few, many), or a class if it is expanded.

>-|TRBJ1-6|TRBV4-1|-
CASSPSGQPRAYNSPLHF
TGCGCCAGCAGCCCCTCCGGACAGCCGAGAGCCTATAATTCACCCCTCCACTTT
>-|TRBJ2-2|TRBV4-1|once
CASSHAMRARSTGELFF
TGCGCCAGCAGCCACGCCATGAGGGCCAGGAGCACCGGGGAGCTGTTTTTT
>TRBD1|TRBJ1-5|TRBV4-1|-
CASSPLTGNDQPQHF
TGCGCCAGCAGCCCATTGACAGGGAATGACCAGCCCCAGCATTTT
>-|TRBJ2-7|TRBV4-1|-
CASSQPTGTLYEQYF
TGCGCCAGCAGCCAACCTACCGGGACACTGTACGAGCAGTACTTC
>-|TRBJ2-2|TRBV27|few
CASSLGWELFF
TGTGCCAGCAGTTTAGGCTGGGAGCTGTTTTTT
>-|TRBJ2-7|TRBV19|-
CASSGNRETSGEQYF
TGTGCCAGTAGTGGAAACAGGGAGACGTCTGGCGAGCAGTACTTC
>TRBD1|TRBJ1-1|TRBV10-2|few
CASRTGGTEAFF
TGCGCCAGTAGGACAGGGGGCACTGAAGCTTTCTTT
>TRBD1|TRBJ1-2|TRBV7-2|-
CASSLDSGGGYGYTF
TGTGCCAGCAGCTTAGACTCAGGGGGCGGCTATGGCTACACCTTC
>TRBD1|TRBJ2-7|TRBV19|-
CASRTRTGVLEQYF
TGTGCCAGTAGAACTCGGACAGGGGTCCTCGAGCAGTACTTC
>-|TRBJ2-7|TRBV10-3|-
CAISPGSAYEQYF
TGTGCCATCAGTCCGGGATCTGCCTACGAGCAGTACTTC
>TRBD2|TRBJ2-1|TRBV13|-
CASSLAGGADHEQFF
TGTGCCAGCAGCTTAGCCGGGGGGGCCGACCATGAGCAGTTCTTC
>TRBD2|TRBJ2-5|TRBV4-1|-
CASSQDQLAETQYF
TGCGCCAGCAGCCAAGATCAACTAGCGGAGACCCAGTACTTC
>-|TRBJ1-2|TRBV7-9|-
CASSQVQSNYGYTF
TGTGCCAGCAGCCAAGTACAGAGTAACTATGGCTACACCTTC
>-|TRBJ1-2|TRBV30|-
CAYNQGNGYTF
TGTGCCTACAACCAGGGTAACGGCTACACCTTC
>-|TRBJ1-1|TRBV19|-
CASSILGQLNTEAFF
TGTGCCAGTAGTATCCTTGGACAGCTGAACACTGAAGCTTTCTTT
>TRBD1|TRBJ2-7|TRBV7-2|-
CASSLEAGGYEQYF
TGTGCCAGCAGCTTAGAAGCAGGGGGCTACGAGCAGTACTTC
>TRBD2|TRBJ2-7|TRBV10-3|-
CAISIAGVGYEQYF
TGTGCCATCAGTATAGCGGGGGTAGGTTACGAGCAGTACTTC
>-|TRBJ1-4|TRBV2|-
CASSRQTTNEKLFF
TGTGCCAGCAGCCGACAGACAACTAATGAAAAACTGTTTTTT
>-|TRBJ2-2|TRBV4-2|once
CASSQDLPGANTGELFF
TGTGCCAGCAGCCAAGATCTCCCGGGTGCGAACACCGGGGAGCTGTTTTTT
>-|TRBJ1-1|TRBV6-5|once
CATRRSGNTEAFF
TGTGCCACTCGTCGCAGCGGGAACACTGAAGCTTTCTTT
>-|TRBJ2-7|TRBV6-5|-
CASSRGTGDSYEQYF
TGTGCCAGCAGCCGCGGAACAGGTGACTCCTACGAGCAGTACTTC
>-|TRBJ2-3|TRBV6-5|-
CASSQGYSTDTQYF
TGTGCCAGCAGTCAGGGATATTCCACAGATACGCAGTATTTT
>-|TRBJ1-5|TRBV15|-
CATSREVRGPQHF
TGTGCCACCAGCAGAGAGGTTAGGGGGCCCCAGCATTTT
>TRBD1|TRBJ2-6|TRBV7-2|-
CASSTRDSLSSGANVLTF
TGTGCCAGCAGCACCCGGGACAGCCTTAGCTCTGGGGCCAACGTCCTGACTTTC
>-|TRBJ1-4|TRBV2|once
CATKTDSTNEKLFF
TGTGCCACTAAGACTGACTCAACTAATGAAAAACTGTTTTTT
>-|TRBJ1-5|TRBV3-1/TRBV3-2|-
CASSQGGSNQPQHF
TGTGCCAGCAGCCAAGGGGGCAGCAATCAGCCCCAGCATTTT
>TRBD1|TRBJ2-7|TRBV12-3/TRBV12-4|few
CASSPGQNYEQYF
TGTGCCAGCAGTCCGGGACAGAATTACGAGCAGTACTTC
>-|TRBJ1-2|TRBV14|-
CASSRTADALGYTF
TGTGCCAGCAGCCGGACAGCCGACGCTCTCGGCTACACCTTC
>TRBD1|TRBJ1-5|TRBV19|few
CASSTGDANQPQHF
TGTGCCAGTAGCACAGGGGATGCAAATCAGCCCCAGCATTTT
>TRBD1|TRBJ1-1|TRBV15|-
CATSRDFRGRAFF
TGTGCCACCAGCAGAGATTTCAGGGGGCGAGCTTTCTTT
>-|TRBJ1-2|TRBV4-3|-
CASSQDPDTTYGYTF
TGCGCCAGCAGCCAAGACCCGGACACGACCTATGGCTACACCTTC
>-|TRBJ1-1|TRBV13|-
CASSPRGNTKNTEAFF
TGTGCCAGCAGCCCGCGGGGGAACACCAAGAACACTGAAGCTTTCTTT
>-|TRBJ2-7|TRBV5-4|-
CASSVRRVSSYEQYF
TGTGCCAGCAGCGTTCGTCGGGTGTCCTCCTACGAGCAGTACTTC